One and the same sample provided the 21 T cell receptor beta chains below, sequenced in a study of blood T cell repertoires in COVID-19. TCRdb's table, derived via immunoSEQ multiplex PCR, lists solely in-frame clones and lacks some. The sample holds hundreds of thousands of clones, around 88% seen once. Sequenced sample: peripheral blood. The source of these receptors is a woman aged 45-65 years with COVID-19, enrolled during active disease.

The gene calls are TRBV11-2 and TRBJ1-6; D may be TRBD1 (5 bases). The CDR3 has 14 amino acids. Trimming stripped 5 bases from V and 10 bases from J, with 15 bases between. CDR1 and CDR2 from the germline V gene are SGHAT and FQNNGV. The CDR3 DNA reads TGTGCCAGCAGCCCCCAAGGGGCAAGCTCACCCCTCCACTTT. Its translation: CASSPQGASSPLHF. Supplemented by reference TRBV11-2 and TRBJ1-6, the full variable domain reads EAGVAQSPRYKIIEKRQSVAFWCNPISGHATLYWYQQILGQGPKLLIQFQNNGVVDDSQLPKDRFSAERLKGVDSTLKIQPAKLEDSAVYLCASSPQGASSPLHFGNGTRLTVT.

This clone has a single count. The rearrangement joins TRBV5-1 to TRBJ2-3, with D possibly TRBD1 on 6 matching bases. Germline V gene lookup returns CDR1 SGHRS and CDR2 YFSETQ. This CDR3 is built from 17 residues. V lost 2 bases and J lost 3, with 19 bases in between. The CDR3 sequence is CASSLSRRGFSTDTQYF. The CDR3 region has the DNA TGCGCCAGCAGCTTATCCAGAAGGGGGTTCTCTACAGATACGCAGTATTTT. Looking up the rest from reference TRBV5-1 and TRBJ2-3 gives the full variable domain: KAGVTQTPRYLIKTRGQQVTLSCSPISGHRSVSWYQQTPGQGLQFLFEYFSETQRNKGNFPGRFSGRQFSNSRSEMNVSTLELGDSALYLCASSLSRRGFSTDTQYFGPGTRLTVL.

V usage is TRBV19 and J usage is TRBJ1-5; no clear D. CDR3 length equals 13 residues. Trimming left V 5 bases short and J 3 bases short, with 8 bases between. CDR1 LNHDA and CDR2 SQIVND come from the germline V gene (reference sequence). CDR3 protein: CASSGVPNQPQHF. CDR3 nucleotide sequence: TGTGCCAGTAGTGGAGTTCCCAATCAGCCCCAGCATTTT. Together with reference TRBV19 and TRBJ1-5, the CDR3 gives the full variable domain: DGGITQSPKYLFRKEGQNVTLSCEQNLNHDAMYWYRQDPGQGLRLIYYSQIVNDFQKGDIAEGYSVSREKKESFPLTVTSAQKNPTAFYLCASSGVPNQPQHFGDGTRLSIL.

This clone appeared a single time. The genes are TRBV28 and TRBJ1-6; D call uncertain. Trimming left V 6 bases short and J 0 bases short, with 15 bases between. CDR1 MDHEN and CDR2 SYDVKM come from the germline V gene. The CDR3 is 17 residues long. CDR3 in DNA: TGTGCCAGCAGATCTATGGGCGCAAGCTCCTATAATTCACCCCTCCACTTT. Its translation: CASRSMGASSYNSPLHF.

This chain uses TRBV2 with TRBJ1-1, with D maybe TRBD1 (5 bases). Germline CDR1 SNHLY, CDR2 FYNNEI. The V and J ends lost 5 bases and 1 base respectively, with 11 bases between them. This CDR3 region has 14 residues. CDR3 loop: CASSQDRENTEAFF. CDR3 DNA: TGTGCCAGCAGTCAAGACAGAGAGAACACTGAAGCTTTCTTT.

This clone was observed a few times. The gene calls are TRBV5-1 and TRBJ2-7; 9 bases align to TRBD1. This CDR3 has 15 amino acids. V lost 4 bases and J lost 5; bases outside the gene matches: 10. Per germline, CDR1 SGHRS and CDR2 YFSETQ. The CDR3 sequence is CASSLSGTGNDEQYF. The DNA for the CDR3 is TGCGCCAGCAGCCTGTCCGGGACAGGGAACGACGAGCAGTACTTC.

V usage is TRBV9 and J usage is TRBJ1-2, with D perhaps TRBD1 (6 bases). The length of the CDR3 is 14 residues. Germline V lookup: CDR1 SGDLS, CDR2 YYNGEE. The ends were cut back, 7 bases at V and 1 base at J, with 14 bases in the middle. CDR3 coding DNA: TGTGCCAGCTGCATTGAGACAGGTAACTATGGCTACACCTTC. Translated, it gives CASCIETGNYGYTF.

This CDR3 is CASSSQGAKDTIYF. DNA for the CDR3: TGTGCCAGCTCCTCACAGGGGGCTAAGGACACCATATATTTT. This chain connects TRBV2 to TRBJ1-3; 9 bases are shared with TRBD1. CDR1 and CDR2 (germline): SNHLY, FYNNEI. V gave up 8 bases and J gave up 8 bases; unmatched junction bases: 10. CDR3 size: 14 residues. Full variable domain (missing parts from reference TRBV2 and TRBJ1-3): EPEVTQTPSHQVTQMGQEVILRCVPISNHLYFYWYRQILGQKVEFLVSFYNNEISEKSEIFDDQFSVERPDGSNFTLKIRSTKLEDSAMYFCASSSQGAKDTIYFGEGSWLTVV.

This clone was seen a few times. The rearrangement links TRBV19 to TRBJ1-1, with D uncertain. The germline V gene has CDR1 LNHDA and CDR2 SQIVND (reference sequence). The CDR3 sequence is 14 residues long. Deletions cut 2 bases from V and 1 base from J, with 8 bases between. CDR3 coding DNA: TGTGCCAGTAGTATAACTACTCCGAACACTGAAGCTTTCTTT. This sequence encodes CASSITTPNTEAFF.

In its sample, this clone was seen once. J is TRBJ1-1 and V is TRBV18, with a tentative D call TRBD1 (5 bases). The germline V gene encodes CDR1 KGHSH and CDR2 LQKENI. With 3 bases removed from V and 4 bases from J, the gap between germline ends came to 15 bases. This CDR3 contains 15 residues. CDR3 in DNA: TGTGCCAGCTCACCCCATCCGGGCGGGGGCACTGAAGCTTTCTTT. The encoded protein is CASSPHPGGGTEAFF.

This clone occurred once. This rearrangement joins TRBV4-1 to TRBJ1-5; no clear D gene. The CDR3 sequence is 14 residues long. Germline CDR1 MGHRA, CDR2 YSYEKL. V lost 1 base to trimming and J lost 7 bases, with 11 bases between them. The CDR3 coding sequence is TGCGCCAGCAGCCAAGGCGAGGGCGGGCAGCCCCAGCATTTT. It is translated as CASSQGEGGQPQHF.

In its sample, this clone was seen once. The gene calls are TRBV28 and TRBJ1-5; the D gene is possibly TRBD1 (6 bases). The CDR3 is 15 residues long. Germline V gene sequence: CDR1 MDHEN, CDR2 SYDVKM. The V end lost 5 bases, the J end lost 3 bases, and 14 bases lay between the germline ends. Here the CDR3 reads CASSLGQGYNQPQHF. The CDR3 region has the DNA TGTGCCAGCAGTCTGGGACAAGGGTACAATCAGCCCCAGCATTTT.

This chain connects TRBV7-8 to TRBJ2-5, with 12 bases identical to TRBD2. V lost 3 bases and J lost 5; bases outside the gene matches: 7. This CDR3 spans 16 amino acids. Germline CDR1 is SGHVS and CDR2 is FQNEAQ. Here the CDR3 reads CASSFRLAGAGETQYF. The DNA for the CDR3 is TGTGCCAGCAGCTTCCGACTAGCGGGGGCTGGGGAGACCCAGTACTTC.

The chain is built from TRBV20-1 and TRBJ2-7, with 7 bases identical to TRBD1. CDR3 length: 14 residues. CDR1 and CDR2 (germline): DFQATT, SNEGSKA (reference sequence). Trimming cost V 3 bases and J 2 bases; bases outside gene matches: 7. In DNA, the CDR3 is TGCAGTGCTAGTCCGACAGGGATCCCCTACGAGCAGTACTTC. Its protein is CSASPTGIPYEQYF.

In the case of this clone: This specimen includes other DNA sequences encoding the same CDR3. J is TRBJ2-3 and V is TRBV6-5, with D perhaps matching TRBD1 (6 bases). Deletions cut 4 bases from V and 6 bases from J, with 11 bases between. Germline loops: CDR1 MNHEY, CDR2 SVGAGI. This CDR3 comprises 13 residues. In DNA, the CDR3 is TGTGCCAGCAGTTTCGGACAGACGGATACGCAGTATTTT. Protein sequence: CASSFGQTDTQYF.

The V call is TRBV18, the J call TRBJ1-6; TRBD1 aligns across 8 bases. J gave up 10 bases and V 3 bases, and 11 bases lay outside the gene matches. The CDR3 is 16 amino acids. Germline V CDR1 and CDR2: KGHSH, LQKENI. The CDR3 sequence: CASSPGLDRGGSPLHF. The CDR3, as DNA: TGTGCCAGCTCACCCGGATTAGACAGGGGAGGATCACCCCTCCACTTT.

This chain uses TRBV19 with TRBJ2-1, with 10 bases that match TRBD2. Trimming at V came to 2 bases and at J to 9 bases, leaving 7 bases not matched to a gene. From germline, CDR1 is LNHDA and CDR2 SQIVND (reference sequence). The CDR3 is made up of 15 amino acids. CDR3 region: CASSILAGAQGEQFF. In DNA, the CDR3 is TGTGCCAGTAGTATACTAGCGGGGGCCCAAGGTGAGCAGTTCTTC.

This rearrangement joins TRBV27 to TRBJ2-1, with 10 positions matching TRBD1. Trimming at V came to 8 bases and at J to 0 bases, leaving 10 bases not matched to a gene. Germline V gene data show CDR1 as MNHEY and CDR2 as SMNVEV (reference sequence). This CDR3 spans 17 amino acids. Here the CDR3 DNA reads TGTGCCAGCTCCCCCGGGACAGGGGCCAGCTCCTACAATGAGCAGTTCTTC. Amino acids: CASSPGTGASSYNEQFF.

The rearrangement joins TRBV6-1 to TRBJ2-3; 12 bases are a match to TRBD2. After removal of 5 bases from V and 3 bases from J, the junction contained 6 bases not matched to a gene. Germline CDR1 is MNHNS and CDR2 is SASEGT. This CDR3 contains 16 residues. The CDR3 region has the DNA TGTGCCAGCAGTAAAGGACTAGCGGGGTCTACAGATACGCAGTATTTT. Translated: CASSKGLAGSTDTQYF.

This chain uses TRBV11-2 with TRBJ1-5; tentatively, D is TRBD1 (6 bases). V lost 0 bases to trimming and J lost 3 bases, with 9 bases between them. Germline CDR1 SGHAT, CDR2 FQNNGV. The CDR3 runs to 15 residues. The CDR3 sequence: CASSLDGDTNQPQHF. DNA of the CDR3: TGTGCCAGCAGCTTAGATGGGGACACCAATCAGCCCCAGCATTTT. Full variable domain (outside the CDR3, taken from reference TRBV11-2 and TRBJ1-5): EAGVAQSPRYKIIEKRQSVAFWCNPISGHATLYWYQQILGQGPKLLIQFQNNGVVDDSQLPKDRFSAERLKGVDSTLKIQPAKLEDSAVYLCASSLDGDTNQPQHFGDGTRLSIL.

This clone has just one count. This sequence joins TRBV7-9 and TRBJ2-7; maybe TRBD1 (6 bases). Germline V gene sequence: CDR1 SEHNR, CDR2 FQNEAQ (reference sequence). V dropped 5 bases and J dropped 5 bases, with 13 bases sitting between them. The CDR3 has 13 residues. The CDR3 is CASSRTDFNEQYF. The CDR3 region has the DNA TGTGCCAGCAGCCGGACAGACTTCAACGAGCAGTACTTC.